In this sample, the clone carrying this T cell receptor (beta chain) turned up a few times. This entry comes from a study of T cell repertoires in cytomegalovirus infection. This CDR3 has 16 residues. Per germline, CDR1 LGHNA and CDR2 YSLEER. The V end was cut by 4 bases, the J end by 0 bases, with 12 bases between. TCRdb fed the reads into MiXCR, producing one record per CDR3 protein. The table has fewer than 550,000 distinct CDR3 sequences, roughly 31% seen once. The sequenced sample was PBMCs. The chain uses TRBV4-3 and TRBJ1-4; D is uncertain. This sequence was found in a human donor in good health (CMV status not recorded). Some clones in this sample may be carry-over from other donors' samples. The CDR3 protein is CASSLRPGTTNEKLFF. In DNA, the CDR3 is TGCGCCAGCAGCCTAAGACCGGGAACAACTAATGAAAAACTGTTTTTT.